Below, 4 T cell receptor beta chains from the same sample are listed, as sequenced in a study of blood T cell repertoires in COVID-19. Only in-frame clones appear in the TCRdb table, and some are missing; sequencing was by immunoSEQ multiplex PCR. The table records 100,000 or so clones, approximately 78% of them present only once. Sequenced input: peripheral blood. The receptor source for this set is a man in his fifties or sixties with active or convalescent COVID-19.

This clone was picked up one time. The chain joins TRBV7-2 to TRBJ1-1, with D perhaps TRBD1 (5 bases). This CDR3 has 14 residues. The germline V and J ends were trimmed by 3 bases and 4 bases, with 12 bases remaining between them. Germline assignment: CDR1 SGHTA and CDR2 FQGNSA. In DNA form, the CDR3 reads TGTGCCAGCAGCTTGAAAGGACATGCCACTGAAGCTTTCTTT. It yields the protein CASSLKGHATEAFF.

The chain recombines TRBV4-1 with TRBJ2-1; 10 bases are a match to TRBD2. Germline assignment: CDR1 MGHRA and CDR2 YSYEKL. V dropped 1 base and J dropped 1; count of bases not matched to a gene: 4. This CDR3 comprises 17 residues. CDR3 DNA sequence: TGCGCCAGCAGCCAAGGTACTAGCGGGGTTTCCTACAATGAGCAGTTCTTC. Protein sequence: CASSQGTSGVSYNEQFF.

This rearrangement joins TRBV29-1 to TRBJ2-5; 7 bases align to TRBD1. V dropped 7 bases and J dropped 1; count of bases not matched to a gene: 9. Per germline, CDR1 SQVTM and CDR2 ANQGSEA. CDR3 length equals 14 residues. CDR3 loop: CSALGQPVQETQYF. CDR3 nucleotide sequence: TGCAGCGCTTTGGGACAGCCAGTCCAAGAGACCCAGTACTTC. The full variable domain, rest sourced from reference TRBV29-1 and TRBJ2-5, is SAVISQKPSRDICQRGTSLTIQCQVDSQVTMMFWYRQQPGQSLTLIATANQGSEATYESGFVIDKFPISRPNLTFSTLTVSNMSPEDSSIYLCSALGQPVQETQYFGPGTRLLVL.

The chain carries TRBV4-3 and TRBJ1-5, with D maybe TRBD1 (6 bases). The CDR3 is 15 residues long. Trimming removed 3 bases from V and 5 bases from J, with 14 bases in between. The V gene's germline CDR1 is LGHNA and CDR2 YSLEER. CDR3 protein: CASSHERTDDQPQHF. The CDR3 region has the DNA TGCGCCAGCAGCCACGAACGGACAGATGATCAGCCCCAGCATTTT.